The entry that follows covers one TCR beta chain sequence. Its antigen is as yet unknown. This sample stems from a study of cytomegalovirus exposure and HLA in healthy donors. With 60 Vbeta and 13 Jbeta primers, the PCR was carried out. Method: immunoSEQ multiplex PCR; TCRdb's copy keeps in-frame clones and lacks some. The repertoire holds about 130,000 clones, with 65% to 90% as singletons. Findings and limits, study-wide: Common viral pathogens seemed to be connected with several of the most significant clusters, according to a later analysis. Investigators reported around 150 TCR beta chains as tied to cytomegalovirus.

The CDR3 covers 16 residues. The V end lost 3 bases, the J end lost 5 bases, and 18 bases lay between the germline ends. The source is a woman aged 18-29 years in good health and CMV-seropositive. The chain joins TRBV5-3 to TRBJ2-4; D might be TRBD2 (5 bases). TRBV5-3 belongs to the ORF category, with a function that is uncertain. The sequenced sample consisted of PBMCs. In DNA form, the CDR3 reads TGTGCCAGAAGCTACGGGATGGAAAATGGCCAAAACATTCAGTACTTC. As protein: CARSYGMENGQNIQYF.